Listed below are T cell receptor beta chains from one sample, sequenced in a study of blood T cell repertoires in COVID-19. Data came from immunoSEQ multiplex PCR; TCRdb stores just in-frame clones and leaves some out. This sample has 95,000 to 150,000 clones, with 70% to 90% found just once. Sequencing used peripheral blood. The receptors were gathered from a woman aged 80 or over with acute or convalescent COVID-19. Each CDR3 is given with its conserved first and last residue. D genes are given only for firm matches. Some rows have no size entry. The others give once, few or many, or a class for an expanded clone.

V	D	J	size	DNA	CDR3
TRBV9	TRBD1	TRBJ2-5	.	TGTGCCAGCAGCTCCGGACAGGGAAGCGAGACCCAGTACTTC	CASSSGQGSETQYF
TRBV7-9	TRBD1	TRBJ2-2	once	TGTGCCAGCAGCTTCGGTGGGGACAGGGCACTCAACACCGGGGAGCTGTTTTTT	CASSFGGDRALNTGELFF
TRBV18	TRBD1	TRBJ1-4	.	TGTGCCAGCTCCTGGACAGGAAATGAAAAACTGTTTTTT	CASSWTGNEKLFF
TRBV19	TRBD1	TRBJ1-2	.	TGTGCCAGTAGTAGAAACAGGGGGCGGATGAACTATGGCTACACCTTC	CASSRNRGRMNYGYTF
TRBV21-1	.	TRBJ2-4	.	TGTGCCAGCAGCACCCGGGACAGGATTAAGTACTTC	CASSTRDRIKYF
TRBV5-4	TRBD2	TRBJ2-1	once	TGTGCCAGCAGGACTAGCGGGGGGGCTCTCTACAATGAGCAGTTCTTC	CASRTSGGALYNEQFF
TRBV28	TRBD1	TRBJ2-7	.	TGTGCCAGCAGTCTCTGGACAGGCGAGCAGTACTTC	CASSLWTGEQYF
TRBV5-1	.	TRBJ2-5	.	TGCGCCAGCAGCTCAGGGAACAGAGAGCAAGAGACCCAGTACTTC	CASSSGNREQETQYF
TRBV10-3	.	TRBJ1-5	.	TGTGCCATCAGTGGGGAGCCTAGCAATCAGCCCCAGCATTTT	CAISGEPSNQPQHF
TRBV5-8	.	TRBJ2-1	.	TGTGCCACCGGGAGCTCCTACAATGAGCAGTTCTTC	CATGSSYNEQFF
TRBV7-2	.	TRBJ2-5	.	TGTGCCAGCAGCTTAGGGTCGGGATACTTCCAAGAGACCCAGTACTTC	CASSLGSGYFQETQYF
TRBV5-5	TRBD1	TRBJ1-2	.	TGTGCCAGCAGTTTCGACAGGGGTAACTATGGCTACACCTTC	CASSFDRGNYGYTF
TRBV18	.	TRBJ1-5	.	TGTGCCAGCTCCACCAATGACAGAGCCGGCCAGCCCCAGCATTTT	CASSTNDRAGQPQHF
TRBV5-8	.	TRBJ1-4	.	TGTGCCAGCAGCTTATGGGCAGGGGATGAAAAACTGTTTTTT	CASSLWAGDEKLFF
TRBV4-2	.	TRBJ2-5	.	TGTGCCAGCAGCCAAGTTGTCAGGGGCACCCAAGAGACCCAGTACTTC	CASSQVVRGTQETQYF
TRBV25-1	.	TRBJ1-1	.	TGTGCCAGCAGTAAAGGGGTGAACACTGAAGCTTTCTTT	CASSKGVNTEAFF
TRBV29-1	TRBD1	TRBJ2-5	.	TGCAGCTCCAGTGGACAGGTTGGGGAGACCCAGTACTTC	CSSSGQVGETQYF
TRBV2	TRBD2	TRBJ2-5	.	TGTGCCAGCAGGAAGGGCGGGGGGGCCGTCGAGACCCAGTACTTC	CASRKGGGAVETQYF
TRBV19	TRBD1	TRBJ2-4	once	TGTGCCAGTAGCCGGGGACAGGCCGGCAAAAACATTCAGTACTTC	CASSRGQAGKNIQYF
TRBV18	TRBD1	TRBJ1-2	few	TGTGCCAGCTCACCCGGACAGGGAGGCTATGGCTACACCTTC	CASSPGQGGYGYTF